This is a list of T cell receptor beta chains from one sample in a study of T cell responses to AZD1222 COVID-19 vaccine. Only in-frame clones appear in the TCRdb table, and some are missing; sequencing was by immunoSEQ multiplex PCR. Seen here are 150,000 to 200,000 clones, approximately 92% observed once, and the top ten hold over 9.5%. Sequenced material: peripheral blood, taken on day 0 of AZD1222 vaccination. The receptors shown here come from an adult in good health. CDR3s include the opening cysteine and the closing phenylalanine or tryptophan. The order of the fields is V gene, D gene, J gene, clone size, CDR3 protein, CDR3 DNA. The D gene is left open where the match is weak. Not every row has a clone size; where given, it reads once, few, many or a size class.

v_call: TRBV7-9
d_call: NA
j_call: TRBJ1-2
clone_size: NA
cdr3_aa: CASSLGRDGTIYGYTF
cdr3_nt: TGTGCCAGCAGCTTAGGTCGGGACGGAACAATCTATGGCTACACCTTC

v_call: TRBV27
d_call: TRBD1
j_call: TRBJ1-5
clone_size: NA
cdr3_aa: CASRTGQGKNQPQHF
cdr3_nt: TGTGCCAGCAGAACAGGACAGGGAAAGAATCAGCCCCAGCATTTT

v_call: TRBV6-5
d_call: TRBD1
j_call: TRBJ1-5
clone_size: NA
cdr3_aa: CAIPGTGTNQPQHF
cdr3_nt: TGTGCCATCCCCGGGACAGGGACCAATCAGCCCCAGCATTTT

v_call: TRBV7-9
d_call: NA
j_call: TRBJ2-3
clone_size: once
cdr3_aa: CASSLDYLDTQYF
cdr3_nt: TGTGCCAGCAGCTTAGACTACCTGGATACGCAGTATTTT

v_call: TRBV18
d_call: NA
j_call: TRBJ1-2
clone_size: NA
cdr3_aa: CASSPDPNYGYTF
cdr3_nt: TGTGCCAGCTCACCGGACCCTAACTATGGCTACACCTTC

v_call: TRBV28
d_call: NA
j_call: TRBJ1-6
clone_size: NA
cdr3_aa: CASKSYNSPLHF
cdr3_nt: TGTGCCAGCAAGTCGTATAATTCACCCCTCCACTTT

v_call: TRBV9
d_call: NA
j_call: TRBJ2-2
clone_size: few
cdr3_aa: CASSVGVLGTGELFF
cdr3_nt: TGTGCCAGCAGCGTCGGGGTCTTAGGAACCGGGGAGCTGTTTTTT

v_call: TRBV4-1
d_call: NA
j_call: TRBJ2-2
clone_size: NA
cdr3_aa: CASSQVAGTGELFF
cdr3_nt: TGCGCCAGCAGCCAAGTGGCCGGCACCGGGGAGCTGTTTTTT

v_call: TRBV5-1
d_call: TRBD2
j_call: TRBJ2-3
clone_size: NA
cdr3_aa: CASSLGTSGGADTQYF
cdr3_nt: TGCGCCAGCAGCTTGGGGACTAGCGGGGGGGCAGATACGCAGTATTTT

v_call: TRBV6-5
d_call: NA
j_call: TRBJ1-6
clone_size: NA
cdr3_aa: CASSYSSGSPLHF
cdr3_nt: TGTGCCAGCAGTTACTCCTCGGGTTCACCCCTCCACTTT

v_call: TRBV10-3
d_call: NA
j_call: TRBJ1-3
clone_size: NA
cdr3_aa: CAISEISPASGNTIYF
cdr3_nt: TGTGCCATCAGTGAGATAAGTCCCGCCTCTGGAAACACCATATATTTT

v_call: TRBV10-3
d_call: NA
j_call: TRBJ1-1
clone_size: NA
cdr3_aa: CAIKQDLNTEAFF
cdr3_nt: TGTGCCATAAAACAGGACCTGAACACTGAAGCTTTCTTT

v_call: TRBV4-1
d_call: NA
j_call: TRBJ1-5
clone_size: NA
cdr3_aa: CASSQDIHSNQPQHF
cdr3_nt: TGCGCCAGCAGCCAAGACATACATAGCAATCAGCCCCAGCATTTT

v_call: TRBV29-1
d_call: NA
j_call: TRBJ1-3
clone_size: NA
cdr3_aa: CSVVPNTGNTIYF
cdr3_nt: TGCAGCGTTGTCCCGAATACTGGAAACACCATATATTTT

v_call: TRBV7-9
d_call: NA
j_call: TRBJ1-2
clone_size: NA
cdr3_aa: CASIKDSNYGYTF
cdr3_nt: TGTGCCAGCATTAAGGACAGTAACTATGGCTACACCTTC

v_call: TRBV5-1
d_call: TRBD2
j_call: TRBJ2-5
clone_size: NA
cdr3_aa: CASSTLAGGGEETQYF
cdr3_nt: TGCGCCAGCAGCACGTTAGCGGGGGGCGGAGAAGAGACCCAGTACTTC

v_call: TRBV7-2
d_call: NA
j_call: TRBJ2-1
clone_size: NA
cdr3_aa: CASSVGQGGIYEQFF
cdr3_nt: TGTGCCAGCAGCGTCGGACAAGGCGGGATTTATGAGCAGTTCTTC

v_call: TRBV12-3/TRBV12-4
d_call: NA
j_call: TRBJ2-1
clone_size: NA
cdr3_aa: CASSSVGEQFF
cdr3_nt: TGTGCCAGCAGTTCAGTAGGGGAGCAGTTCTTC

v_call: TRBV19
d_call: NA
j_call: TRBJ1-5
clone_size: NA
cdr3_aa: CASSGAGSQPQHF
cdr3_nt: TGTGCCAGTTCGGGGGCTGGGAGTCAGCCCCAGCATTTT

v_call: TRBV27
d_call: TRBD2
j_call: TRBJ2-1
clone_size: NA
cdr3_aa: CASSFGGLAGPGGDNEQFF
cdr3_nt: TGTGCCAGCAGTTTCGGTGGACTAGCGGGGCCCGGGGGTGACAATGAGCAGTTCTTC

v_call: TRBV14
d_call: NA
j_call: TRBJ2-3
clone_size: NA
cdr3_aa: CASSRFDRLSTDTQYF
cdr3_nt: TGTGCCAGCAGCCGCTTTGATCGCCTAAGCACAGATACGCAGTATTTT

v_call: TRBV30
d_call: NA
j_call: TRBJ1-5
clone_size: NA
cdr3_aa: CAWRPRDSNQPQHF
cdr3_nt: TGTGCCTGGAGGCCCCGGGACAGCAATCAGCCCCAGCATTTT

v_call: TRBV7-2
d_call: NA
j_call: TRBJ2-3
clone_size: NA
cdr3_aa: CASSLVQNTDTQYF
cdr3_nt: TGTGCCAGCAGCTTAGTTCAGAACACAGATACGCAGTATTTT

v_call: TRBV4-2
d_call: NA
j_call: TRBJ2-5
clone_size: NA
cdr3_aa: CASSRASGADGWTQYF
cdr3_nt: TGTGCCAGCAGCCGCGCCTCAGGGGCGGATGGTTGGACCCAGTACTTC

v_call: TRBV24-1
d_call: TRBD1
j_call: TRBJ1-2
clone_size: NA
cdr3_aa: CATSDWTGDGYTF
cdr3_nt: TGTGCCACCAGTGATTGGACAGGAGATGGCTACACCTTC

v_call: TRBV5-1
d_call: NA
j_call: TRBJ1-1
clone_size: NA
cdr3_aa: CASSRQGNTEAFF
cdr3_nt: TGCGCCAGCAGCCGTCAGGGGAACACTGAAGCTTTCTTT

v_call: TRBV6-6
d_call: TRBD2
j_call: TRBJ2-3
clone_size: NA
cdr3_aa: CASSPPSGSTDTQYF
cdr3_nt: TGTGCCAGCAGCCCACCTAGCGGGAGCACAGATACGCAGTATTTT

v_call: TRBV3-1/TRBV3-2
d_call: NA
j_call: TRBJ1-2
clone_size: once
cdr3_aa: CASSQAIYTGFDGYTF
cdr3_nt: TGTGCCAGCAGTCAAGCCATTTATACAGGGTTCGATGGCTACACCTTC

v_call: TRBV7-6
d_call: NA
j_call: TRBJ2-2
clone_size: NA
cdr3_aa: CASSLNRGGPGELFF
cdr3_nt: TGTGCCAGCAGCTTAAACAGGGGAGGACCCGGGGAGCTGTTTTTT

v_call: TRBV5-1
d_call: TRBD1
j_call: TRBJ2-7
clone_size: NA
cdr3_aa: CASSLGQGTYYEQYF
cdr3_nt: TGCGCCAGCAGCTTGGGACAGGGAACCTACTACGAGCAGTACTTC

v_call: TRBV25-1
d_call: NA
j_call: TRBJ1-2
clone_size: NA
cdr3_aa: CASSDSAAGDYGYTF
cdr3_nt: TGTGCCAGCAGTGATTCCGCCGCGGGGGACTATGGCTACACCTTC

v_call: TRBV4-1
d_call: TRBD2
j_call: TRBJ2-1
clone_size: NA
cdr3_aa: CASSQEATSGGAPEQFF
cdr3_nt: TGCGCCAGCAGCCAAGAGGCTACTAGCGGGGGGGCCCCCGAGCAGTTCTTC

v_call: TRBV25-1
d_call: NA
j_call: TRBJ1-6
clone_size: NA
cdr3_aa: CATPRPGGYNSPLHF
cdr3_nt: TGTGCCACCCCCAGGCCCGGGGGCTATAATTCACCCCTCCACTTT

v_call: TRBV10-2
d_call: NA
j_call: TRBJ2-4
clone_size: NA
cdr3_aa: CASSESFGKTKNIQYF
cdr3_nt: TGCGCCAGCAGTGAGTCGTTTGGCAAAACCAAAAACATTCAGTACTTC

v_call: TRBV18
d_call: NA
j_call: TRBJ1-5
clone_size: NA
cdr3_aa: CASSPPTASNQPQHF
cdr3_nt: TGTGCCAGCTCACCACCGACGGCTAGCAATCAGCCCCAGCATTTT

v_call: TRBV6-1
d_call: TRBD2
j_call: TRBJ2-7
clone_size: NA
cdr3_aa: CASSDRLAGTYEQYF
cdr3_nt: TGTGCCAGCAGTGATAGGCTAGCGGGGACCTACGAGCAGTACTTC

v_call: TRBV15
d_call: NA
j_call: TRBJ1-2
clone_size: NA
cdr3_aa: CATSRDRANYTF
cdr3_nt: TGTGCCACCAGCAGAGATCGGGCCAATTACACCTTC

v_call: TRBV4-3
d_call: TRBD1
j_call: TRBJ1-1
clone_size: NA
cdr3_aa: CASSQDLKRQGAFDTEAFF
cdr3_nt: TGCGCCAGCAGCCAAGATTTGAAAAGACAGGGGGCTTTCGACACTGAAGCTTTCTTT

v_call: TRBV19
d_call: NA
j_call: TRBJ2-3
clone_size: NA
cdr3_aa: CASSTSGGLARADTQYF
cdr3_nt: TGTGCCAGTAGTACTTCGGGGGGCCTAGCGCGAGCAGATACGCAGTATTTT

v_call: TRBV5-1
d_call: TRBD1
j_call: TRBJ2-7
clone_size: NA
cdr3_aa: CASSFDRGVYEQYF
cdr3_nt: TGCGCCAGCAGCTTCGACAGGGGAGTCTACGAGCAGTACTTC

v_call: TRBV11-2
d_call: NA
j_call: TRBJ2-1
clone_size: once
cdr3_aa: CASSPGLGRDNEQFF
cdr3_nt: TGTGCCAGCAGCCCCGGCCTGGGCAGGGACAATGAGCAGTTCTTC

v_call: TRBV28
d_call: NA
j_call: TRBJ1-1
clone_size: once
cdr3_aa: CASIRREAFF
cdr3_nt: TGTGCCAGCATTAGACGTGAAGCTTTCTTT